This T cell receptor (beta chain) was identified in a study of OX40 agonist ivuxolimab in advanced cancers. Study background: Patients with hepatocellular carcinoma, melanoma, renal cell or head and neck cancer made up the dose-escalation patients. Study-level results: Expanded clones tended on average to be more numerous among CD8+ T cells than CD4+.

At baseline, cycle 4 day 1, and cycle 7 day 1, blood was sampled. Concerning this clone: The antigen is not known.

CDR1 is SGDLS, CDR2 YYNGEE, per germline. Trimming stripped 0 bases from V and 9 bases from J, with 15 bases between. The CDR3 runs 14 residues. Some clones are missing from TCRdb's copy, which holds only in-frame ones; the method was immunoSEQ multiplex PCR. Counted here are about 70,000 clones, 80% to 90% occurring once; the ten biggest clones make up roughly 0.9%. The sequences come from CD4+ or CD8+ T cells sorted from blood, collected in a trial of the OX40 agonist ivuxolimab. V is TRBV9 and J is TRBJ2-5; D may be TRBD2 (6 bases). The clonotype originates from an adult with an advanced solid tumor such as melanoma, head and neck, liver or kidney cancer. The CDR3: CASSVVPGSGAQYF. CDR3 DNA sequence: TGTGCCAGCAGCGTAGTCCCGGGTTCGGGGGCCCAGTACTTC.